Listed here is a single T cell receptor beta chain. This CDR3 spans 20 amino acids. In the original analysis: Researchers report that nucleated cell counts were estimated from reference gene primer amplification. Sequenced by immunoSEQ multiplex PCR; TCRdb stores in-frame clones only, minus some. Clonal size and the V and J genes are those of that table, whereas D and trimming came from the DNA. Among around 400,000 clones listed, 91% were seen once. These data originate in a study of blood T cell repertoires in COVID-19. Participants spanned ages about 18 to 90 years and resided in about two dozen US areas. Participant-reported clinical history was the basis for cohort assignment.

The receptor was derived from a middle-aged woman who had been exposed to COVID-19. The chain carries TRBV21-1 and TRBJ1-5; the table's D call, TRBD1, has no DNA check behind it. TRBV21-1 is a recognized pseudogene. The specimen was PBMCs or T cells enriched from blood (not recorded which). The CDR3 DNA reads as TGTGCCAGCAGCACCGGAGAGCTGACAGGGGTGAAGGTAGGCAATCAGCCCCAGCATTTT. As protein: CASSTGELTGVKVGNQPQHF.